This T cell receptor (beta chain) was found in a study of CD8+CD57+ T cells in acquired aplastic anemia. General study points: Patient and control CD8+ Simpson's diversity was not significantly different.

Researchers used genomic DNA as the template to profile TCR beta VDJ and CDR3. From the reads, TCRdb called clonotypes with MiXCR, one entry per CDR3 protein. The data contain fewer than 300,000 distinct CDR3 sequences, 82% of them singletons. As to this clonotype: Its antigen remains unidentified.

Sequencing was done on patients that had shown CD8+CD57+ cell expansion by flow cytometry. V lost 3 bases to trimming and J lost 2 bases, with 18 bases between them. Looked up from germline, CDR1 is SGDLS and CDR2 is YYNGEE. The CDR3 totals 16 residues. The chain couples TRBV9 to TRBJ2-7, with D possibly TRBD2 on 6 matching bases. Sequencing input: sorted CD4+, CD8+, or CD8+CD57+ T cells (not recorded which) from PBMCs. The origin of this receptor is a human donor with aplastic anemia. CDR3 nucleotide sequence: TGTGCCAGCAGCGCTTCAGGGACTCCAGGGACCTACGAGCAGTACTTC. Amino acids: CASSASGTPGTYEQYF. Drawing the rest from reference TRBV9 and TRBJ2-7, the complete variable domain is DSGVTQTPKHLITATGQRVTLRCSPRSGDLSVYWYQQSLDQGLQFLIQYYNGEERAKGNILERFSAQQFPDLHSELNLSSLELGDSALYFCASSASGTPGTYEQYFGPGTRLTVT.